This entry concerns a single T cell receptor beta chain. These data belong to a study of blood T cell repertoires in COVID-19. Study context: In each case, the material was cDNA or gDNA derived from T cells, B-cell-depleted T cells, or PBMCs.

Some clones are missing from TCRdb's copy, which holds only in-frame ones; the method was immunoSEQ multiplex PCR. This table has around 98,000 clones, roughly 87% appearing once. Per germline, CDR1 LNHDA and CDR2 SQIVND (reference sequence). V lost 1 base to trimming and J lost 0 bases, with 16 bases between them. The CDR3 loop spans 18 amino acids. Sequencing input: peripheral blood. The chain employs TRBV19 and TRBJ1-5; D uncertain. This sequence was found in a man between 65 and 79 years old with acute or convalescent COVID-19. The CDR3 sequence: CASSIAAWGEYSNQPQHF. The CDR3 nucleotides are TGTGCCAGTAGTATAGCGGCGTGGGGAGAATATAGCAATCAGCCCCAGCATTTT.